Below are 18 T cell receptor beta chains sequenced from a single sample in a study of shared clonotypes between healthy human individuals (dated by TCRdb to between 2020 and 2021). The library relied on the immunoSEQ multiplex PCR assay. In TCRdb, the immuneACCESS table is reduced to in-frame sequences with V and J assigned. These tables do not hold every clone; where another copy was compared, an unresolved V gene accounts for under half, and the others remain unexplained. The sample table contains 2 million to 2.5 million clones; only one count was recorded for 95% of them. The ten top clones hold about 0.13% of the sample. The material sequenced was naive CD4+ T cells sorted from blood. Per the publication, the cell subset or site label means: CD45RA+ positively selected. All receptors derive from a young man in good health.

The rearrangement links TRBV5-1 to TRBJ2-3, with D perhaps matching TRBD2 (6 bases). Germline values: CDR1 SGHRS, CDR2 YFSETQ. The CDR3 contains 15 residues. Trimming removed 4 bases from V and 1 base from J, with 13 bases in between. The CDR3 here is CASSPYGGRTDTQYF. In DNA form, the CDR3 reads TGCGCCAGCAGCCCATACGGGGGTCGCACAGATACGCAGTATTTT. The entire variable domain, with the rest obtained from reference TRBV5-1 and TRBJ2-3, is as follows: KAGVTQTPRYLIKTRGQQVTLSCSPISGHRSVSWYQQTPGQGLQFLFEYFSETQRNKGNFPGRFSGRQFSNSRSEMNVSTLELGDSALYLCASSPYGGRTDTQYFGPGTRLTVL.

The rearrangement joins TRBV7-2 to TRBJ2-1; TRBD2 matches 11 bases. Germline CDR1 SGHTA, CDR2 FQGNSA. The J segment lost 7 bases and the V segment lost 4 bases, leaving 9 bases of the junction unmatched. This CDR3 is 16 amino acids long. CDR3 sequence reads: CASSYSSGRRTNEQFF. In DNA form, the CDR3 reads TGTGCCAGCAGCTACTCTAGCGGGAGGAGGACGAATGAGCAGTTCTTC.

This clone was picked up one time. V and J are TRBV5-1 and TRBJ1-4; maybe TRBD1 (5 bases). With 0 bases removed from V and 8 bases from J, the gap between germline ends came to 17 bases. The CDR3 covers 16 residues. Germline assignment: CDR1 SGHRS and CDR2 YFSETQ. The chain's CDR3 is CASSLDRPALNEKLFF. The CDR3 DNA is TGCGCCAGCAGCTTGGACAGGCCTGCGCTAAACGAAAAACTGTTTTTT.

The rearrangement links TRBV30 to TRBJ2-7, with TRBD2 matching over 8 bases. Germline trimming cut 7 bases from V and 4 bases from J; bases unmatched to any gene: 6. This CDR3 spans 12 amino acids. The germline V gene encodes CDR1 GTSNPN and CDR2 SVGIG (reference sequence). CDR3 coding DNA: TGTGCCTCGGCCGGGGGGGCGTACGAGCAGTACTTC. This encodes CASAGGAYEQYF.

This chain links TRBV29-1 with TRBJ1-1; possibly TRBD1 for D (6 bases). The germline gives CDR1 SQVTM, CDR2 ANQGSEA. The CDR3 spans 14 residues. Trimming pared 4 bases from V and 2 bases from J, leaving 14 bases between. The CDR3 sequence: CSVVDGQLNTEAFF. DNA of the CDR3: TGCAGCGTTGTTGATGGACAGCTCAACACTGAAGCTTTCTTT.

This chain uses TRBV29-1 with TRBJ1-1, with D possibly TRBD1 on 5 matching bases. Trimming took off 7 bases at V and 0 bases at J, with 15 bases between the two ends. CDR3 size: 14 residues. Germline-derived CDR1 and CDR2 are SQVTM and ANQGSEA. CDR3 nucleotide sequence: TGCAGCGAGGGGTCCGGGCCAATGAACACTGAAGCTTTCTTT. Protein product: CSEGSGPMNTEAFF.

This chain uses TRBV15 with TRBJ2-7, with D maybe TRBD1 (5 bases). The CDR3 length is 13 residues. The V and J ends lost 8 bases and 2 bases respectively, with 13 bases between them. The germline gives CDR1 LNHNV, CDR2 YYDKDF (reference sequence). DNA of the CDR3: TGTGCCACCGGACAAGGTATACCCTACGAGCAGTACTTC. This encodes CATGQGIPYEQYF.

The chain has TRBV4-1 and TRBJ1-3, with D possibly TRBD1 on 6 matching bases. The V end was cut by 0 bases, the J end by 9 bases, with 15 bases between. Germline V gives CDR1 MGHRA, CDR2 YSYEKL. This CDR3 has 15 amino acids. The CDR3 reads CASSQEEGGRRTIYF. Written as DNA, the CDR3 is TGCGCCAGCAGCCAAGAAGAGGGGGGACGACGCACCATATATTTT.

This rearrangement joins TRBV5-6 to TRBJ1-2; 8 bases map to TRBD1. The CDR3 extends over 19 amino acids. Germline V gene sequence: CDR1 SGHDT, CDR2 YYEEEE. Trimming removed 4 bases from V and 4 bases from J; junction bases left unmatched: 21. CDR3 amino acids: CASSQQIQSGTGELYGYTF. The CDR3 coding sequence is TGTGCCAGCAGCCAACAGATTCAATCCGGGACAGGAGAACTCTATGGCTACACCTTC.

The chain employs TRBV2 and TRBJ2-7, with 7 bases fitting TRBD1. Germline loops: CDR1 SNHLY, CDR2 FYNNEI. With V trimmed by 7 bases and J by 0 bases, 9 bases remained unmatched. The CDR3 runs to 15 residues. The CDR3 nucleotides read TGTGCCAGCATACGGACAGGCCTCAGCTCCTACGAGCAGTACTTC. Residues: CASIRTGLSSYEQYF. Full variable domain (rest looked up from reference TRBV2 and TRBJ2-7): EPEVTQTPSHQVTQMGQEVILRCVPISNHLYFYWYRQILGQKVEFLVSFYNNEISEKSEIFDDQFSVERPDGSNFTLKIRSTKLEDSAMYFCASIRTGLSSYEQYFGPGTRLTVT.

On this clone: Other DNA sequences in this specimen translate into the identical CDR3. The J gene is TRBJ2-2, the V gene TRBV5-1; 10 positions match TRBD2. After removal of 3 bases from V and 7 bases from J, the junction contained 6 bases not matched to a gene. This CDR3 has 15 residues. Germline V gene lookup returns CDR1 SGHRS and CDR2 YFSETQ. The CDR3 DNA reads as TGCGCCAGCAGCTCCGGACTAGCGGTTGGCGGGGAGCTGTTTTTT. Its protein product is CASSSGLAVGGELFF.

The chain carries TRBV27 and TRBJ2-2, with 9 bases lining up with TRBD2. Germline V CDR1 and CDR2: MNHEY, SMNVEV (reference sequence). V lost 2 bases and J lost 5; bases outside the gene matches: 6. This CDR3 is built from 16 residues. The CDR3 is CASSLSGGTGTGELFF. For the CDR3, the DNA is TGTGCCAGCAGTTTAAGCGGGGGGACCGGGACCGGGGAGCTGTTTTTT.

This clone was found once. V gene TRBV7-9 combines with J gene TRBJ2-2; 8 bases are a match to TRBD1. Germline CDR1 SEHNR, CDR2 FQNEAQ (reference sequence). The CDR3 is 15 residues long. J was trimmed by 2 bases and V by 5 bases; bases with no gene match: 4. In nucleotides, the CDR3 is TGTGCCAGCAGCGACAGGGGCCCCAACACCGGGGAGCTGTTTTTT. This translates into CASSDRGPNTGELFF.

The chain recombines TRBV9 with TRBJ1-1; maybe TRBD1 (5 bases). Germline V lookup: CDR1 SGDLS, CDR2 YYNGEE. Trimming cost V 0 bases and J 1 base, with 10 bases left between them. The CDR3 totals 15 residues. CDR3 sequence reads: CASSVGGVTNTEAFF. The CDR3 DNA sequence: TGTGCCAGCAGCGTAGGAGGGGTGACGAACACTGAAGCTTTCTTT.

This clone was counted only a few times. The V call is TRBV20-1, the J call TRBJ2-7; D uncertain. CDR1 and CDR2 from the germline V gene are DFQATT and SNEGSKA (reference sequence). Trimming removed 6 bases at V and 4 bases at J, with 10 bases between. The CDR3 is 11 amino acids. CDR3 sequence (DNA): TGCAGTGCCCAGACCTCGTACGAGCAGTACTTC. Its translation is CSAQTSYEQYF.

The chain links TRBV10-3 to TRBJ1-6, with TRBD1 matching over 7 bases. This CDR3 has 15 residues. Germline values: CDR1 ENHRY, CDR2 SYGVKD. Trimming cost V 4 bases and J 7 bases; bases outside gene matches: 7. CDR3 in amino acids: CAISGGGTENSPLHF. The CDR3, as DNA: TGTGCCATCAGTGGTGGAGGGACAGAAAATTCACCCCTCCACTTT.

The chain combines TRBV2 with TRBJ2-3, with D maybe TRBD1 (6 bases). With 1 base removed from V and 2 bases from J, the gap between germline ends came to 10 bases. Germline CDR1 reads SNHLY; CDR2 reads FYNNEI. This CDR3 region has 15 residues. The CDR3 DNA is TGTGCCAGCAGTGAAGGCAGGGGCTCCACAGATACGCAGTATTTT. It yields the protein CASSEGRGSTDTQYF.

The genes are TRBV11-2 and TRBJ2-2, with 8 nucleotides matching TRBD1. V lost 5 bases, J lost 0 bases, and 5 bases stayed unmatched. The germline gives CDR1 SGHAT, CDR2 FQNNGV. This CDR3 is built from 16 residues. CDR3 in DNA: TGTGCCAGCAGCCCTCCGGGACAGGCGAACACCGGGGAGCTGTTTTTT. Protein product: CASSPPGQANTGELFF.